This T cell receptor beta chain was identified in a study of shared clonotypes between healthy human individuals. Study results and caveats: Compared with memory subsets, naive subsets generally had larger estimated richness.

About this clone: No antigen is known for it.

Method: immunoSEQ multiplex PCR; TCRdb's copy keeps in-frame clones and lacks some. The sample carries roughly 520,000 clones, more than 95% recorded once. The germline V and J ends were trimmed by 10 bases and 3 bases, with 22 bases remaining between them. Germline CDR1 is MNHNY and CDR2 is SVGAGI (reference sequence). The CDR3 runs to 15 residues. Input material: naive CD4+ T cells sorted from blood. Noted subset: CD45RA+ positively selected. The origin of this receptor is a woman in her 30s in good health. The rearrangement joins TRBV6-6 to TRBJ2-7; D remains ambiguous. The CDR3: CATTLLREFYYEQYF. In DNA form, the CDR3 reads TGTGCCACCACACTTCTTCGTGAATTCTACTACGAGCAGTACTTC.